This record concerns one TCR beta chain sequence. This entry comes from a study of cytomegalovirus exposure and HLA in healthy donors. Amplification used 60 Vbeta primers and 13 Jbeta primers. Produced via immunoSEQ multiplex PCR; TCRdb's table is partial and in-frame only. Among approximately 210,000 clones listed, around 75% were seen once. CDR3 size: 16 residues. Per the germline V gene, CDR1 is MNHNS and CDR2 is SASEGT. With 2 bases clipped from V and 3 bases from J, the junction kept 8 bases outside the gene matches. V is TRBV6-1 and J is TRBJ2-7; 9 nucleotides match TRBD2. The TCR sequence derives from a male donor in good health and CMV-seropositive. The source material was PBMCs. The CDR3: CASSELRGGPNYEQYF. The CDR3 region has the DNA TGTGCCAGCAGTGAATTGCGGGGGGGCCCAAACTACGAGCAGTACTTC.